Reported below is one T cell receptor beta chain. Some clones are missing from TCRdb's copy, which holds only in-frame ones; the method was immunoSEQ multiplex PCR. The sample carries about 140,000 clones, 75% to 90% recorded once. The CDR3 loop spans 15 amino acids. V was shortened by 1 base and J by 0 bases, with 7 bases between the two germline ends. The germline gives CDR1 SGHAT, CDR2 FQNNGV. The data were taken from a study of blood T cell repertoires in COVID-19. J is TRBJ1-3 and V is TRBV11-2; D is unclear. Sequenced: peripheral blood. The origin of this receptor is a woman at least 80 years old with acute or convalescent COVID-19. Here the CDR3 DNA reads TGTGCCAGCAGCTTAGGAGGGTACTCTGGAAACACCATATATTTT. It translates to CASSLGGYSGNTIYF.